The sequence of this TCR beta chain was determined in a study of beta chain features in type 1 diabetes. Points from the study as a whole: Healthy donors had naive, central memory and Treg TCRB repertoires that appeared less similar than those seen among patients. Lower insertion and higher deletion counts appeared at VDJ junctions in type 1 diabetes patients.

Trimming left V 1 base short and J 3 bases short, with 13 bases between. Germline assignment: CDR1 SGHTA and CDR2 FQGNSA. This CDR3 spans 16 amino acids. On this clone itself: Its antigen is unknown.

Sequencing targeted expressed TCRB transcripts, as all isolated RNA had been reverse transcribed. Using immunoSEQ multiplex PCR, the repertoire was profiled, and TCRdb retains in-frame clones only, with some absent. The sample carries roughly 610,000 clones, 15% recorded once. Using CD45RO/CCR7/CD25/CD127/CD95/CD27, CD4+ naive, central memory, regulatory and stem cell-like memory cells were sorted. The receptor was derived from a young man in good health. The V gene is TRBV7-2, the J gene TRBJ2-4, with D possibly TRBD2 on 6 matching bases. The sequenced sample consisted of naive CD4+ T cells from blood. This CDR3 reads CASSLVGRGGKNIQYF. In DNA form, the CDR3 reads TGTGCCAGCAGCTTAGTGGGGCGGGGAGGCAAAAACATTCAGTACTTC.